Below are 14 T cell receptor beta chains sequenced from a single sample in a study of CD8 T cells in Susac syndrome. RNA totalling about 0.45 to 1 ug underwent reverse transcription with random hexamers. From the immunoSEQ multiplex PCR reads, TCRdb called clonotypes with MiXCR, one entry per CDR3 protein. The sample lists over 95,000 distinct CDR3 sequences, 92% occurring once. The sample comprised CD8+ T cells from PBMCs. The source is a human donor in good health.

The chain carries TRBV11-3 and TRBJ2-7, with 10 bases matching TRBD1. The CDR3 sequence is 15 residues long. The germline V gene encodes CDR1 SGHNT and CDR2 YENEEA. V was clipped by 5 bases and J by 6 bases; unmatched bases: 10. This CDR3 is CASSPTGTGAFEQYF. The CDR3 region has the DNA TGTGCCAGCAGCCCTACCGGGACAGGGGCATTCGAGCAGTACTTC.

The rearrangement uses TRBV18 and TRBJ2-7; 10 bases match TRBD1. The CDR3 spans 14 residues. Trimming cost V 2 bases and J 10 bases; bases outside gene matches: 8. Germline-derived CDR1 and CDR2 are KGHSH and LQKENI. The CDR3 bases are TGTGCCAGCTCACCATCGAGGGGGGACAGGGGCCAGTACTTC. Translation: CASSPSRGDRGQYF.

This clonotype was seen just once. The chain is built from TRBV4-2 and TRBJ2-1; 9 bases line up with TRBD2. V was clipped by 4 bases and J by 10 bases; unmatched bases: 11. The CDR3 has 15 residues. Per the germline V gene, CDR1 is LGHNA and CDR2 is YNFKEQ. The CDR3 DNA reads as TGTGCCAGCAGCCCGACTAGCGGACGTCAAGACGAGCAGTTCTTC. It codes for CASSPTSGRQDEQFF.

This rearrangement joins TRBV13 to TRBJ1-3; possibly TRBD1 for D (6 bases). CDR3 length: 18 residues. CDR1 is PRHDT, CDR2 FYEKMQ, per germline (reference sequence). Deletions cut 3 bases from V and 6 bases from J, with 24 bases between. DNA of the CDR3: TGTGCCAGCAGCTTGGGCCAGGGACAAATCGACACTGAAAACACCATATATTTT. Translating it yields CASSLGQGQIDTENTIYF. The full variable domain, rest sourced from reference TRBV13 and TRBJ1-3, is AAGVIQSPRHLIKEKRETATLKCYPIPRHDTVYWYQQGPGQDPQFLISFYEKMQSDKGSIPDRFSAQQFSDYHSELNMSSLELGDSALYFCASSLGQGQIDTENTIYFGEGSWLTVV.

The V and J genes are TRBV14 and TRBJ2-1; possibly TRBD2 for D (6 bases). The CDR3 loop spans 17 amino acids. CDR1 is SGHDN and CDR2 is FVKESK in the germline V gene. V lost 0 bases and J 4 bases, leaving 16 bases between the germline ends. CDR3 sequence reads: CASSQEAVGLAYNEQFF. The DNA of the CDR3 is TGTGCCAGCAGCCAAGAAGCGGTCGGCCTAGCGTACAATGAGCAGTTCTTC.

The sample holds one count of this clonotype. This chain links TRBV7-3 with TRBJ2-1; TRBD2 aligns across 14 bases. Germline V gives CDR1 SGHTA, CDR2 FQGTGA. This CDR3 region has 17 residues. The V segment lost 5 bases and the J segment 4 bases; nucleotides outside the gene matches: 7. Written as DNA, the CDR3 is TGTGCCAGCAGCCCTAATCGACTAGCGGGGGGGTACAATGAGCAGTTCTTC. This translates into CASSPNRLAGGYNEQFF.

The chain uses TRBV2 and TRBJ2-7; D is unclear. The germline V gene has CDR1 SNHLY and CDR2 FYNNEI. The CDR3 loop spans 12 amino acids. Between the trimmed V and J ends, which lost 8 bases and 5 bases, there was a span of 13 bases. The chain's CDR3 is CASGDAGHEQYF. CDR3 in DNA: TGTGCCAGCGGAGATGCCGGTCACGAGCAGTACTTC.

The chain links TRBV9 to TRBJ2-2; the D is unclear. V was clipped by 0 bases and J by 1 base, with 13 bases between them. CDR3 length: 17 amino acids. The germline V gene encodes CDR1 SGDLS and CDR2 YYNGEE. The CDR3 loop reads CASSVVAPWENTGELFF. CDR3 nucleotide sequence: TGTGCCAGCAGCGTAGTTGCCCCCTGGGAGAACACCGGGGAGCTGTTTTTT.

The chain carries TRBV6-2 or TRBV6-3 and TRBJ2-2; D uncertain. The ends were cut back, 2 bases at V and 6 bases at J, with 28 bases in the middle. CDR1 and CDR2 (germline): MNHEY, SVGEGT. This CDR3 has 20 amino acids. CDR3 amino acids: CASSYMGKRPRHTAPGELFF. CDR3 coding DNA: TGTGCCAGCAGTTACATGGGGAAACGCCCGCGTCATACAGCCCCCGGGGAGCTGTTTTTT.

V gene TRBV6-5 combines with J gene TRBJ1-2; no firm D call. Trimming removed 6 bases at V and 4 bases at J, with 18 bases between. The CDR3 has 15 amino acids. Germline-derived CDR1 and CDR2 are MNHEY and SVGAGI. The chain's CDR3 is CASSPPMGSGYGYTF. Written as DNA, the CDR3 is TGTGCCAGCAGCCCTCCCATGGGCAGTGGCTATGGCTACACCTTC.

The genes are TRBV25-1 and TRBJ1-2; TRBD1 might be the D (6 bases). In germline, CDR1 is MGHDK, CDR2 SYGVNS. The CDR3 is 14 amino acids. V lost 2 bases and J 4 bases, leaving 11 bases between the germline ends. CDR3 amino acids: CASSETGPGYGYTF. The DNA of the CDR3 is TGTGCCAGCAGTGAAACAGGGCCGGGCTATGGCTACACCTTC.

This chain connects TRBV7-2 to TRBJ1-2, with a possible D match to TRBD1 (5 bases). Germline CDR1 reads SGHTA; CDR2 reads FQGNSA. The ends were cut back, 5 bases at V and 10 bases at J, with 23 bases in the middle. The CDR3 consists of 15 residues. The CDR3 sequence is CASSTHSGTDLAYTF. The DNA of the CDR3 is TGTGCCAGCAGCACCCACTCCGGGACGGATTTAGCCTACACCTTC.

The chain combines TRBV4-2 with TRBJ2-1, with 12 bases aligning to TRBD2. This CDR3 is built from 17 residues. With 1 base clipped from V and 7 bases from J, the junction kept 8 bases outside the gene matches. Germline V CDR1 and CDR2: LGHNA, YNFKEQ. The CDR3 coding sequence is TGTGCCAGCAGCCAAGCCCTAGCGGGGGGGCCTCGGAATGAGCAGTTCTTC. Residues: CASSQALAGGPRNEQFF.

This chain uses TRBV27 with TRBJ1-5, with TRBD1 identical over 9 bases. The germline gives CDR1 MNHEY, CDR2 SMNVEV (reference sequence). The CDR3 runs to 16 residues. V was pared by 4 bases and J by 3 bases, with 7 bases of the junction left unmatched. The CDR3 region is CASSSRTGVVNQPQHF. In DNA form, the CDR3 reads TGTGCCAGCAGTTCTAGGACAGGGGTGGTCAATCAGCCCCAGCATTTT.